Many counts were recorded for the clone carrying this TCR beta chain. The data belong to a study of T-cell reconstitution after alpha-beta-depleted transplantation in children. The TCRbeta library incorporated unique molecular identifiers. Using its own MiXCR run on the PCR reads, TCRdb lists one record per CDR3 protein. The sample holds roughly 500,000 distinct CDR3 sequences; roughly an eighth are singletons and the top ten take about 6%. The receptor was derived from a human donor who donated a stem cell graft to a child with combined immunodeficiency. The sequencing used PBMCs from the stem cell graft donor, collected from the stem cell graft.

Written as DNA, the CDR3 is TGTGCCATCAGGGGGGAATTTACCCAGGGGCAGCCCCAGCATTTT. Residues: CAIRGEFTQGQPQHF. The rearrangement joins TRBV10-3 to TRBJ1-5; TRBD1 might be the D (6 bases). CDR1 is ENHRY and CDR2 is SYGVKD in the germline V gene. CDR3 size: 15 residues. The V end was cut by 6 bases, the J end by 7 bases, with 19 bases between.